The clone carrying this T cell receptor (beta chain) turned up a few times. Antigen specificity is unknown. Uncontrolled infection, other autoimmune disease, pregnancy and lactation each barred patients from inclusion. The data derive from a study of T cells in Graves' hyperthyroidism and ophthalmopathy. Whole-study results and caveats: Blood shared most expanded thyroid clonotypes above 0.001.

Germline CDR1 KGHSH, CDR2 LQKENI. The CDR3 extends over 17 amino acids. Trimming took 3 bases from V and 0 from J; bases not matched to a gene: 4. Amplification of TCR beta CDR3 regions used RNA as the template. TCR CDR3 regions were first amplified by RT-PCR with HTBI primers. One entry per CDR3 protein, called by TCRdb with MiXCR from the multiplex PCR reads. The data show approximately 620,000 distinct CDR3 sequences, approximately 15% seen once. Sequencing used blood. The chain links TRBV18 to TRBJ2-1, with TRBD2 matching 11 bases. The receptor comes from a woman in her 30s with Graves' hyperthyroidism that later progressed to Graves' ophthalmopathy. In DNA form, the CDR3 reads TGTGCCAGCTCACCGACTAGCGGGGTTAGCTCCTACAATGAGCAGTTCTTC. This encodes CASSPTSGVSSYNEQFF.